This TCR beta chain appears in the sequencing data of a study of cytomegalovirus exposure and HLA in healthy donors. Findings and limits, study-wide: Associated with cytomegalovirus, according to the listing, were 150 to 200 TCR beta chains. Rates of TCR association differed by HLA locus in a later analysis, with DRB1 highest and HLA-C lowest.

Primers for the PCR totalled 60 Vbeta and 13 Jbeta. Data came from immunoSEQ multiplex PCR; TCRdb stores just in-frame clones and leaves some out. This sample yields about 98,000 clones, of which over 70% are seen a single time; roughly 9.7% belongs to the top ten. The germline gives CDR1 MNHNS, CDR2 SASEGT. The CDR3 contains 13 residues. Trimming removed 7 bases from V and 7 bases from J; junction bases left unmatched: 8. This clone has just a few counts. Its antigen is not identified. The V and J genes are TRBV6-1 and TRBJ2-7; 9 bases are a match to TRBD1. Sequencing was carried out using PBMCs. This TCR came from a man between 18 and 35 years old in good health and CMV-seropositive. The DNA of the CDR3 is TGTGCCAGCAAGGGACAGGGACTTTGGGAGCAGTACTTC. It specifies CASKGQGLWEQYF.